This TCR beta chain was identified during a study of CD8 T cells in Susac syndrome. An amount of RNA that ranged from roughly 0.5 to 1 ug was reverse transcribed with random hexamers. Amplification of TCR beta CDR3 spanned 54 Vbeta and 13 Jbeta via immunoSEQ multiplex PCR. TCRdb ran MiXCR on the immunoSEQ multiplex PCR reads and lists one entry per CDR3 protein. The data show around 300,000 distinct CDR3 sequences, 92% seen once. Peripheral blood CD8+ and CD4+ T cells were profiled by TCR beta sequencing. Through negative isolation, CD4+ and CD8+ T cells were obtained, while TEMRA cells were enriched using FACS. The CDR3 loop spans 18 amino acids. Looked up from germline, CDR1 is SGHDN and CDR2 is FVKESK. Unmatched junction bases numbered 5, after V lost 1 base and J lost 3 bases. Study-wide points: The study conceded that its TCR sequencing and HLA analysis involved relatively few individuals.

Comments on this clonotype: Its antigen is not identified.

The rearrangement uses TRBV14 and TRBJ2-1, with 14 bases aligning to TRBD2. Sequencing was done on a sample of CD4+ T cells from PBMCs. The receptor was derived from a human donor with multiple sclerosis. CDR3 amino acids: CASSQGRLAGGGYNEQFF. The CDR3 DNA is TGTGCCAGCAGCCAAGGCCGACTAGCGGGAGGGGGCTACAATGAGCAGTTCTTC. The complete variable domain, with remaining parts taken from reference TRBV14 and TRBJ2-1, reads EAGVTQFPSHSVIEKGQTVTLRCDPISGHDNLYWYRRVMGKEIKFLLHFVKESKQDESGMPNNRFLAERTGGTYSTLKVQPAELEDSGVYFCASSQGRLAGGGYNEQFFGPGTRLTVL.